This entry features one T cell receptor (beta chain) sequence. The antigen remains undetermined. This sample stems from a study of cytomegalovirus exposure and HLA in healthy donors. Whole-study context: As an earlier analysis found, about 200 million T cells yielded 90 million to 140 million unique TCR beta sequences.

Study-wide results and limits: V- and J-gene trimming of TCR beta was linked (in a later analysis) to a missense DCLRE1C variant.

The V end was cut by 4 bases, the J end by 3 bases, with 13 bases between. Germline assignment: CDR1 SEHNR and CDR2 FQNEAQ (reference sequence). This CDR3 contains 15 residues. PCR amplification relied on 60 Vbeta primers (plus 13 Jbeta primers). Libraries were prepared by immunoSEQ multiplex PCR; TCRdb keeps only in-frame clonotypes and omits some of them. The table shows 100,000 to 120,000 clones, with approximately 83% occurring only once. The sample taken for sequencing was PBMCs. This TCR was sampled from a woman aged 18-30 years in good health and CMV-seronegative. The V and J genes are TRBV7-9 and TRBJ1-3; D might be TRBD1 (5 bases). The CDR3 coding sequence is TGTGCCAGCAGCTCTACGCGGGGCTATGGAAACACCATATATTTT. This gives the protein CASSSTRGYGNTIYF.